These 10 T cell receptor beta chains originate from one sample sequenced in a study of blood T cell repertoires in COVID-19. Generated by immunoSEQ multiplex PCR, the TCRdb table keeps only in-frame clones and is missing some. Found here are roughly 30,000 clones, nearly 90% of them singletons; the top ten hold 7.9%. The sample comprised peripheral blood. The receptors shown here come from a man aged 60 to 75 with COVID-19, enrolled during active disease.

The rearrangement links TRBV27 to TRBJ1-2; D may be TRBD1 (5 bases). Germline V gene lookup returns CDR1 MNHEY and CDR2 SMNVEV (reference sequence). V dropped 5 bases and J dropped 4 bases, with 23 bases sitting between them. This CDR3 comprises 17 residues. The CDR3 sequence is CASSPWGMTRDAYGYTF. CDR3 nucleotides: TGTGCCAGCAGTCCTTGGGGGATGACTAGGGATGCCTATGGCTACACCTTC.

The V and J genes are TRBV6-6 and TRBJ2-5; TRBD1 is a possible D gene (6 bases). The V end was cut by 5 bases, the J end by 2 bases, with 9 bases between. The CDR3 is 13 amino acids. Per germline, CDR1 MNHNY and CDR2 SVGAGI (reference sequence). In DNA form, the CDR3 reads TGTGCCAGCAGTCGCAGGGGTCAAGAGACCCAGTACTTC. This sequence encodes CASSRRGQETQYF.

By share, this clone ranks as medium-sized (0.01 to 0.1%). This chain joins TRBV6-5 and TRBJ1-5; no definite D call. In germline, CDR1 is MNHEY, CDR2 SVGAGI. Between the trimmed V and J ends, which lost 6 bases and 1 base, there was a span of 13 bases. The CDR3 runs to 15 residues. CDR3 sequence reads: CASRKEVRSNQPQHF. CDR3 bases: TGTGCCAGCAGGAAGGAAGTGAGGAGCAATCAGCCCCAGCATTTT.

J is TRBJ1-3 and V is TRBV19, with TRBD1 matching over 9 bases. The CDR3 is made up of 15 amino acids. V shed 5 bases, J shed 4 bases, and the junction held 6 bases outside the gene matches. Per the germline V gene, CDR1 is LNHDA and CDR2 is SQIVND (reference sequence). The CDR3 loop is CASSRDRARGNTIYF. The DNA for the CDR3 is TGTGCCAGTAGTCGGGACAGGGCGAGAGGAAACACCATATATTTT.

This rearrangement joins TRBV28 to TRBJ1-5; maybe TRBD1 (5 bases). V dropped 9 bases and J dropped 3 bases, with 15 bases sitting between them. This CDR3 has 14 residues. CDR1 MDHEN and CDR2 SYDVKM come from the germline V gene. CDR3 bases: TGTGCCAGTTCGATTGGGGGGGTCAATCAGCCCCAGCATTTT. Amino acid sequence: CASSIGGVNQPQHF.

A word on this clone: The junction differs from germline at one of its ends, possibly a read error. The chain couples TRBV7-3 to TRBJ1-6; TRBD1 matches at 8 bases. The CDR3 runs 14 residues. CDR1 and CDR2 from the germline V gene are SGHTA and FQGTGA. Here the CDR3 reads CASSLTGENSPLHF. In DNA form, the CDR3 reads TGTGCCAGCAGCTTGACAGGGGAGAATTCGCCCCTCCACTTT.

This sequence joins TRBV7-2 and TRBJ1-6, with 9 bases lining up with TRBD1. With 5 bases clipped from V and 9 bases from J, the junction kept 8 bases outside the gene matches. This CDR3 region has 15 residues. CDR1 and CDR2 (germline): SGHTA, FQGNSA. CDR3 in DNA: TGTGCCAGCAGCCCCCGGACAGGGGCGGGTTCACCCCTCCACTTT. It translates to CASSPRTGAGSPLHF. Complete variable domain (other parts from reference TRBV7-2 and TRBJ1-6): GAGVSQSPSNKVTEKGKDVELRCDPISGHTALYWYRQSLGQGLEFLIYFQGNSAPDKSGLPSDRFSAERTGGSVSTLTIQRTQQEDSAVYLCASSPRTGAGSPLHFGNGTRLTVT.

V usage is TRBV6-1 and J usage is TRBJ2-5, with 9 bases matching TRBD1. The CDR3 is 16 amino acids. Trimming took 4 bases from V and 5 from J; bases not matched to a gene: 11. The germline V gene has CDR1 MNHNS and CDR2 SASEGT. In nucleotides, the CDR3 is TGTGCCAGCAGTGTATACCGGGACAGGGAAGTGGAGACCCAGTACTTC. Translation gives CASSVYRDREVETQYF.

V usage is TRBV7-9 and J usage is TRBJ1-3; D is uncertain. The CDR3 contains 12 residues. V lost 7 bases and J lost 2, with 6 bases in between. The V gene's germline CDR1 is SEHNR and CDR2 FQNEAQ (reference sequence). CDR3 sequence (DNA): TGTGCCAGCATCGGGGCTGGAAACACCATATATTTT. This codes for CASIGAGNTIYF.

V usage is TRBV6-4 and J usage is TRBJ1-2; D not certain. The germline V and J ends were trimmed by 0 bases and 10 bases, with 9 bases remaining between them. This CDR3 is 12 amino acids long. Per germline, CDR1 MRHNA and CDR2 SNTAGT. CDR3 sequence (DNA): TGTGCCAGCAGTGACTCAGGGAGAGTCTACACCTTC. It encodes CASSDSGRVYTF.